The source of this TCR beta chain is a study of molecular identifiers for immune sequencing clone quantification. TCRdb reprocessed the PCR reads via MiXCR and lists one record per CDR3 protein. This table holds about 86,000 distinct CDR3 sequences, nearly 25% found once. In this sample, this clonotype turned up many times. V lost 4 bases to trimming and J lost 0 bases, with 17 bases between them. The CDR3 runs 16 residues. From germline, CDR1 is SQVTM and CDR2 ANQGSEA. This receptor was identified in a human donor in good health. Some libraries in this study had Jurkat cell RNA spiked in. This sequence joins TRBV29-1 and TRBJ2-3; D not certain. Sequencing used naive CD8+ T cells from blood, with Jurkat cell RNA spiked in. As for subset: FACS-sorted CD8+CD4-CCR7+CD45RA+ naive T cells. The CDR3 region has the DNA TGCAGCGTTGTGTGGTGGCAAACGTCTAGCACAGATACGCAGTATTTT. Translation: CSVVWWQTSSTDTQYF.